This T cell receptor (beta chain) was observed in a study of Ad26.COV2.S vaccination and SARS-CoV-2 variants. Study-level points and caveats: Measures of TCR breadth and depth may have fallen short of total T cell responses. Recipients of either vaccine or placebo displayed similar breadth of non-spike TCRs. Placebo recipients trailed vaccine recipients in spike-specific TCR breadth.

As for this clone: The antigen is undetermined.

The V gene lost 3 bases and the J gene lost 0 bases, with 12 bases spanning the gap. The CDR3 length is 15 residues. Germline V gives CDR1 SGDLS, CDR2 YYNGEE. The repertoire was sequenced with immunoSEQ multiplex PCR; TCRdb's copy has only in-frame clones and lacks some. The sample lists roughly 380,000 clones; 92% were seen once. V is TRBV9 and J is TRBJ1-1; the D gene is possibly TRBD1 (5 bases). The receptor's source is a human donor who had recovered from COVID-19. This specimen was peripheral blood, taken after recovery from COVID-19. The chain's CDR3 is CASSEAGRMNTEAFF. Here the CDR3 DNA reads TGTGCCAGCAGCGAGGCGGGACGGATGAACACTGAAGCTTTCTTT.